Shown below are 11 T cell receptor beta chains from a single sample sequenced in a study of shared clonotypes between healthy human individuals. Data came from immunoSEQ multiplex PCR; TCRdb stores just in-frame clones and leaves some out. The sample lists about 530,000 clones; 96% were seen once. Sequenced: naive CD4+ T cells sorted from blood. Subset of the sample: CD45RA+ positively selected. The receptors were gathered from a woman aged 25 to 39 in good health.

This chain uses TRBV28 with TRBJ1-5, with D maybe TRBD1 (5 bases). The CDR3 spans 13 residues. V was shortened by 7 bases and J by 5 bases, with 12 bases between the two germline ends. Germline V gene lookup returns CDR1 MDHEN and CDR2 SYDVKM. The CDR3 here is CASKLPGDQPQHF. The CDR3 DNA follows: TGTGCCAGCAAACTCCCGGGGGATCAGCCCCAGCATTTT.

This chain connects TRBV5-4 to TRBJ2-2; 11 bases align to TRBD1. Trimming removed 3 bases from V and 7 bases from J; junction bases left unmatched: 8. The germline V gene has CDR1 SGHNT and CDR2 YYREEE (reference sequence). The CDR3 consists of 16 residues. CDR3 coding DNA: TGTGCCAGCAGCTCGGGGAGGACAGGGGGCATCGGGGAGCTGTTTTTT. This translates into CASSSGRTGGIGELFF.

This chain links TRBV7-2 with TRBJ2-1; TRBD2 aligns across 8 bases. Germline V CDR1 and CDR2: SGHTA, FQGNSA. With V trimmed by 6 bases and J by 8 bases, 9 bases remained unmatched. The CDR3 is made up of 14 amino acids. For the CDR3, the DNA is TGTGCCAGCAGTTTCCGGGGGGGGCGGGATGAGCAGTTCTTC. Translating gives CASSFRGGRDEQFF.

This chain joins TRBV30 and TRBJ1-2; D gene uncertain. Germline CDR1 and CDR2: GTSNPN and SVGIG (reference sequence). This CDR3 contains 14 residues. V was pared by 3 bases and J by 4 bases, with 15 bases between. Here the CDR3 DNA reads TGTGCCTGGAGGGAGACATATCAACTCTATGGCTACACCTTC. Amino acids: CAWRETYQLYGYTF.

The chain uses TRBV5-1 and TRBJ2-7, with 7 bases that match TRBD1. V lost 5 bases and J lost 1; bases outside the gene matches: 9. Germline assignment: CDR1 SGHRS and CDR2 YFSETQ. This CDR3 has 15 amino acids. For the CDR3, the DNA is TGCGCCAGCAGACCCTCCCGGGACAGTTCCTACGAGCAGTACTTC. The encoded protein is CASRPSRDSSYEQYF.

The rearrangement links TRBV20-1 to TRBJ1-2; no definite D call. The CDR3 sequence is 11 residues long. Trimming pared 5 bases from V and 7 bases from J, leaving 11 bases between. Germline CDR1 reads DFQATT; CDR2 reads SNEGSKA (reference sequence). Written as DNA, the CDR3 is TGCAGTGCTGCCGGTCCCGGTGGCTACACCTTC. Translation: CSAAGPGGYTF.

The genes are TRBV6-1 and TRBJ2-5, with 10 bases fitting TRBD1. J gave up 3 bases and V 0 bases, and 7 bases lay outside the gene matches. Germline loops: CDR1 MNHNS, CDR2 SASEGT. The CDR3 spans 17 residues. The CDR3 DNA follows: TGTGCCAGCAGTGAAGCCATGGACAGGGGGTGGGAAGAGACCCAGTACTTC. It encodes CASSEAMDRGWEETQYF.

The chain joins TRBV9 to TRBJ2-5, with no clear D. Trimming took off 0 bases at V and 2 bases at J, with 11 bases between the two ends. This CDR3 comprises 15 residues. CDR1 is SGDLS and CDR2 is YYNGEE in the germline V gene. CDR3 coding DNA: TGTGCCAGCAGCGTAGCCGCAGTGTGGCAAGAGACCCAGTACTTC. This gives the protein CASSVAAVWQETQYF.

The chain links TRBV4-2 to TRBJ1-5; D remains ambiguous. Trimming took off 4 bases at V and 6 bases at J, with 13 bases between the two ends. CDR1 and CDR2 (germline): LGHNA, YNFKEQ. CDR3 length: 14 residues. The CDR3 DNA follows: TGTGCCAGCAGCCCGCGCGGGGATGCTCAGCCCCAGCATTTT. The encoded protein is CASSPRGDAQPQHF.

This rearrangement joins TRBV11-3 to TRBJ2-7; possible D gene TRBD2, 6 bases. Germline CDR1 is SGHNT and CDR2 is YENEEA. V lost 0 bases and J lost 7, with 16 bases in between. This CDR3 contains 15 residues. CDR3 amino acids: CASSLDRGTPVEQYF. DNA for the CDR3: TGTGCCAGCAGCTTAGATCGGGGGACTCCGGTGGAGCAGTACTTC.

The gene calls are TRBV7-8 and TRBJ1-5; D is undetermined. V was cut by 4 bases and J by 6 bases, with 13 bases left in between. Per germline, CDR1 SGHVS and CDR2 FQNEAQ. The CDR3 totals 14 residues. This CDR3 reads CASSSIRSVQPQHF. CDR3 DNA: TGTGCCAGCAGCTCGATACGGAGTGTTCAGCCCCAGCATTTT. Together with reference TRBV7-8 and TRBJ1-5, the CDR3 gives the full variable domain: GAGVSQSPRYKVAKRGQDVALRCDPISGHVSLFWYQQALGQGPEFLTYFQNEAQLDKSGLPSDRFFAERPEGSVSTLKIQRTQQEDSAVYLCASSSIRSVQPQHFGDGTRLSIL.